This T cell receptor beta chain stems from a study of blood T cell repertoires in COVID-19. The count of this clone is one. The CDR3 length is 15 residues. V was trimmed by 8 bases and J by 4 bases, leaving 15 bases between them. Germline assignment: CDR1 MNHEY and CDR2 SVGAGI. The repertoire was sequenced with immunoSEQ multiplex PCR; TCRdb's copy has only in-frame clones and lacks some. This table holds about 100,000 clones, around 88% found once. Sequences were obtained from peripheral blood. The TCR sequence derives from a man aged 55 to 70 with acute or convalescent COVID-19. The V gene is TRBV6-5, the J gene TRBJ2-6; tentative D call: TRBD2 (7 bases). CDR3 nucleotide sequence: TGTGCCAGCTCTAGGGGGGGGTGCGGGGCCAACGTCCTGACTTTC. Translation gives CASSRGGCGANVLTF.